This is a list of T cell receptor beta chains from one sample in a study of blood T cell repertoires in COVID-19. Clones were read by immunoSEQ multiplex PCR, and TCRdb kept only the in-frame ones, dropping some. Counted here are 300,000 to 400,000 clones, about 90% occurring once; the ten biggest clones make up less than 3%. Sequenced material: peripheral blood. These receptors all come from a woman aged 25-40 years with COVID-19, enrolled during active disease. Both conserved end residues are part of each CDR3. Each record gives: V gene, J gene, clone size, CDR3 length, D gene, CDR3 protein, CDR3 DNA. A D gene is named only where the DNA matches it firmly. A row's size may be missing; if present it is once, few, many or a size class.

TRBV30	TRBJ1-2	.	10	.	CAWSRYGYTF	TGTGCCTGGAGTCGGTATGGCTACACCTTC
TRBV19	TRBJ1-2	.	14	.	CASSIRGRGYGYTF	TGTGCCAGTAGTATAAGAGGGCGCGGCTATGGCTACACCTTC
TRBV6-1	TRBJ1-6	.	18	TRBD1	CASSGHRGGFSYNSPLHF	TGTGCCAGCAGTGGGCACAGGGGGGGTTTCTCCTATAATTCACCCCTCCACTTT
TRBV11-2	TRBJ1-4	.	15	TRBD1	CASSSPGQGVEKLFF	TGTGCCAGCAGCTCACCGGGACAGGGGGTAGAAAAACTGTTTTTT
TRBV4-2	TRBJ1-1	once	14	TRBD1	CASSQDRGHTEAFF	TGTGCCAGCAGCCAAGACAGGGGGCACACTGAAGCTTTCTTT
TRBV7-2	TRBJ1-5	.	15	TRBD1	CASSLETGVSSPQHF	TGTGCCAGCAGCCTAGAGACAGGGGTATCCTCGCCCCAGCATTTT
TRBV5-1	TRBJ2-3	.	15	.	CASSLVTGRQNTQYF	TGCGCCAGCAGCTTGGTGACAGGGAGGCAGAATACGCAGTATTTT
TRBV2	TRBJ1-5	.	17	.	CASSTIGVKPSNQPQHF	TGTGCCAGCAGTACAATCGGGGTGAAACCTAGCAATCAGCCCCAGCATTTT
TRBV6-1	TRBJ2-1	.	15	.	CASSEGTASYNEQFF	TGTGCCAGCAGTGAAGGAACAGCCTCCTACAATGAGCAGTTCTTC
TRBV29-1	TRBJ2-7	.	13	TRBD2	CSVTSAGTYEQYF	TGCAGCGTGACTAGCGCGGGAACCTACGAGCAGTACTTC
TRBV28	TRBJ1-5	once	14	TRBD1	CASSLSGGAQPQHF	TGTGCCAGCAGTTTATCAGGGGGCGCCCAGCCCCAGCATTTT
TRBV5-6	TRBJ2-3	.	13	.	CASSLDHSDTQYF	TGTGCCAGCAGCTTGGATCACTCAGATACGCAGTATTTT
TRBV24-1	TRBJ2-7	.	17	.	CATKVPISGNETYEQYF	TGTGCCACCAAGGTCCCGATATCGGGGAACGAGACCTACGAGCAGTACTTC
TRBV24-1	TRBJ1-4	.	13	TRBD1	CATGAGGDEKLFF	TGTGCCACAGGGGCAGGGGGCGATGAAAAACTGTTTTTT
TRBV28	TRBJ1-2	.	15	.	CASSLIPGAVYGYTF	TGTGCCAGCAGCCTGATACCTGGAGCGGTCTATGGCTACACCTTC
TRBV20-1	TRBJ1-1	.	13	.	CSASSRHHTEAFF	TGCAGTGCTAGTTCCAGACATCACACTGAAGCTTTCTTT
TRBV27	TRBJ1-6	.	14	.	CASSSTQRNSPLHF	TGTGCCAGCAGTTCAACTCAGCGGAATTCACCCCTCCACTTT
TRBV7-3	TRBJ1-1	.	15	.	CASSLMGAGNTEAFF	TGTGCCAGCAGCTTAATGGGGGCAGGGAACACTGAAGCTTTCTTT
TRBV5-4	TRBJ2-5	.	16	TRBD2	CASSSDPGGYQETQYF	TGTGCCAGCAGCTCCGACCCGGGAGGTTACCAAGAGACCCAGTACTTC
TRBV5-1	TRBJ2-3	.	19	TRBD2	CASSLGLLWEGPSTDTQYF	TGCGCCAGCAGCTTGGGACTTTTGTGGGAGGGCCCGAGCACAGATACGCAGTATTTT
TRBV7-9	TRBJ1-6	.	13	.	CASSLDQVSPLHF	TGTGCCAGCAGCTTAGACCAGGTTTCACCCCTCCACTTT
TRBV6-5	TRBJ1-1	.	15	TRBD1	CASSYANRGRGAAFF	TGTGCCAGCAGTTACGCGAACAGGGGTCGTGGGGCAGCTTTCTTT
TRBV5-1	TRBJ2-7	.	13	.	CASSLDIPYEQYF	TGCGCCAGCAGCTTGGACATTCCCTACGAGCAGTACTTC
TRBV25-1	TRBJ2-7	.	11	.	CASRRVGEQYF	TGTGCCAGCAGGAGGGTTGGCGAGCAGTACTTC
TRBV3-1/TRBV3-2	TRBJ2-1	once	15	.	CASSQAGGPYHEQFF	TGTGCCAGCAGCCAAGCTGGAGGGCCGTATCACGAGCAGTTCTTC
TRBV5-1	TRBJ1-2	.	14	TRBD1	CASSYDGTGGGYTF	TGCGCCAGCAGCTACGACGGGACAGGGGGTGGCTACACCTTC
TRBV19	TRBJ1-2	.	14	.	CASTPGGRNYGYTF	TGTGCCAGTACCCCGGGGGGGCGGAACTATGGCTACACCTTC
TRBV7-8	TRBJ2-1	.	11	.	CASSFGDEQFF	TGTGCCAGCAGCTTTGGAGATGAGCAGTTCTTC
TRBV11-2	TRBJ2-7	.	18	TRBD2	CASSLDEAGTTTFYEQYF	TGTGCCAGCAGCTTAGATGAGGCCGGGACTACGACGTTCTACGAGCAGTACTTC
TRBV9	TRBJ2-7	.	14	TRBD1	CASSTGDLFYEQYF	TGTGCCAGCAGCACAGGGGATCTTTTCTACGAGCAGTACTTC
TRBV14	TRBJ2-1	.	13	TRBD1	CATKGQGMNEQFF	TGTGCCACAAAAGGACAGGGGATGAATGAGCAGTTCTTC